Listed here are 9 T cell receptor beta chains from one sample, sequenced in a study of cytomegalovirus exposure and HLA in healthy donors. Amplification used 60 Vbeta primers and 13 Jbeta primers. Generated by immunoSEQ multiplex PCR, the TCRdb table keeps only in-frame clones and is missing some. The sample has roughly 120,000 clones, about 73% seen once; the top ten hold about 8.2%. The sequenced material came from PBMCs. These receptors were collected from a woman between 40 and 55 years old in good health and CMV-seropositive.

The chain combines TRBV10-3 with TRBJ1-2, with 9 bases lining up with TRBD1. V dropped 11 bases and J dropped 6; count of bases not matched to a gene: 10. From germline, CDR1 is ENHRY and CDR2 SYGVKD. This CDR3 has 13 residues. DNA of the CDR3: TGTGCCCCCTCCCCCGGGACAGGGAATGGCTACACCTTC. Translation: CAPSPGTGNGYTF.

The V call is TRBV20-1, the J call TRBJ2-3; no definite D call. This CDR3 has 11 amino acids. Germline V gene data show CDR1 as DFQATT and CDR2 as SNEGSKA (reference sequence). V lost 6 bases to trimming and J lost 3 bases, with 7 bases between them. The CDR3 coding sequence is TGCAGTGCCCCCAGGACAGATACGCAGTATTTT. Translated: CSAPRTDTQYF.

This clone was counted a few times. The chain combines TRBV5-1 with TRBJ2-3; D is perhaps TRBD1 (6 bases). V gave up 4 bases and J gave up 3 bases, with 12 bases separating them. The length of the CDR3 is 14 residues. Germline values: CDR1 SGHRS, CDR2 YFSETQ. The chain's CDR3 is CASSIEQGTDTQYF. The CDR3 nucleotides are TGCGCCAGCAGCATAGAACAGGGAACAGATACGCAGTATTTT.

The CDR3 DNA reads as TGTGCCAGCAGCTTTGGAGGGTCTACTGAAGCTTTCTTT. As protein: CASSFGGSTEAFF. The chain recombines TRBV7-6 with TRBJ1-1; D is ambiguous. The germline CDR1 and CDR2 sequences are SGHVS and FNYEAQ. V gave up 3 bases and J gave up 5 bases, with 10 bases separating them. This CDR3 is built from 13 residues. Complete variable domain (other parts from reference TRBV7-6 and TRBJ1-1): GAGVSQSPRYKVTKRGQDVALRCDPISGHVSLYWYRQALGQGPEFLTYFNYEAQQDKSGLPNDRFSAERPEGSISTLTIQRTEQRDSAMYRCASSFGGSTEAFFGQGTRLTVV.

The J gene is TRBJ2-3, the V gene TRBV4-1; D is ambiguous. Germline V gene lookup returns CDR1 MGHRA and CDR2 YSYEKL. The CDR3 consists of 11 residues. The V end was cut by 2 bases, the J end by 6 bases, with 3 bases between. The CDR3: CASSQRDTQYF. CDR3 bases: TGCGCCAGCAGCCAACGGGATACGCAGTATTTT.

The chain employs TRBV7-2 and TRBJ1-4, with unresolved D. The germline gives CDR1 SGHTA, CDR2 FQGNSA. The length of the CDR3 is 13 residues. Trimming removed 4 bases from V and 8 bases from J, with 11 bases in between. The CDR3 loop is CASSSARSEKLFF. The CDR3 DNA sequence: TGTGCCAGCAGCTCCGCCCGGAGCGAAAAACTGTTTTTT.

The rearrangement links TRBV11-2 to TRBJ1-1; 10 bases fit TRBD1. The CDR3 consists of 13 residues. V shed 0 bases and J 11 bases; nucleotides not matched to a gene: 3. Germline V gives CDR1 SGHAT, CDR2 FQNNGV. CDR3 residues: CASSLEGTGEAFF. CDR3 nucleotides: TGTGCCAGCAGCTTAGAAGGGACAGGGGAGGCTTTCTTT.

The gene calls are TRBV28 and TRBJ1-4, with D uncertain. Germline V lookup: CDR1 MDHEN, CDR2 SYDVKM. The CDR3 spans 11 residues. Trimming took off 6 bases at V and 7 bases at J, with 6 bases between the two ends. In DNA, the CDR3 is TGTGCCAGCAGGTCATCTGAAAAACTGTTTTTT. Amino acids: CASRSSEKLFF.

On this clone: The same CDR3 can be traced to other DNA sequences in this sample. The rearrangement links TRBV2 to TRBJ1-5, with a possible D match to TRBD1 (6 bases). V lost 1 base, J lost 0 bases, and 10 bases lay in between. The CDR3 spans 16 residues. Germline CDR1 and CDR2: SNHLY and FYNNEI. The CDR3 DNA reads TGTGCCAGCAGTGAAGGCACAGGGAATAGCAATCAGCCCCAGCATTTT. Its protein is CASSEGTGNSNQPQHF.